The 30 T cell receptor beta chains given below trace back to one sample, sequenced in a study of glioma-infiltrating T cells. Amplification of TCR alpha and beta CDR3 regions from RNA used iRepertoire nested multiplex PCR. In TCRdb, the multiplex PCR reads were re-called with MiXCR into one record per CDR3 protein. Here the sample spans roughly 200,000 distinct CDR3 sequences, more than 25% being singletons. Sequencing used glioma tissue, nonneoplastic brain tissue, or PBMCs (not recorded which). The receptors were sampled from a human donor with low-grade glioma or glioblastoma, undergoing nonglioma brain surgery, or in good health (not recorded which).

This clonotype occurred a few times. The J gene is TRBJ2-7, the V gene TRBV5-1; D perhaps matches TRBD2 (6 bases). The CDR3 covers 13 residues. CDR1 SGHRS and CDR2 YFSETQ come from the germline V gene. Deletions cut 2 bases from V and 4 bases from J, with 10 bases between. The CDR3 coding sequence is TGCGCCAGCAGCTTAGCAGGGAGGTACGAGCAGTACTTC. This sequence encodes CASSLAGRYEQYF.

This clonotype was picked up many times. This chain joins TRBV28 and TRBJ2-1; D is undetermined. V was trimmed by 10 bases and J by 2 bases, leaving 9 bases between them. Per germline, CDR1 MDHEN and CDR2 SYDVKM. The CDR3 is made up of 12 amino acids. The CDR3 spells CATQEAYNEQFF. CDR3 DNA sequence: TGTGCCACCCAAGAGGCCTACAATGAGCAGTTCTTC.

This clonotype was counted many times. V usage is TRBV4-3 and J usage is TRBJ1-2, with 7 bases lining up with TRBD1. The CDR3 has 14 residues. V lost 5 bases, J lost 2 bases, and 5 bases stayed unmatched. Germline V CDR1 and CDR2: LGHNA, YSLEER. The CDR3 nucleotides read TGCGCCAGCAGCTGGACAGGAGGAAACTATGGCTACACCTTC. Amino acid sequence: CASSWTGGNYGYTF.

This clonotype showed up just a few times. In DNA, the CDR3 is TGTGCCAGCAGCCGCTACGGGCCGAACACCGGGGAGCTGTTTTTT. This sequence encodes CASSRYGPNTGELFF. The genes are TRBV11-2 and TRBJ2-2, with D unclear. CDR3 length: 15 amino acids. The V gene's germline CDR1 is SGHAT and CDR2 FQNNGV. The V gene lost 5 bases and the J gene lost 0 bases, with 10 bases spanning the gap.

A remark on this clonotype: This may arise from a read error, as a much more abundant clone is one base away. The chain is built from TRBV7-2 and TRBJ2-3, with D hard to call. The CDR3 spans 14 residues. The germline V gene has CDR1 SGHTA and CDR2 FQGNSA. V was shortened by 7 bases and J by 0 bases, with 11 bases between the two germline ends. CDR3 in DNA: TGTGCCAGCACCTCCTTAATTAGCACAGATACGCAGTATTTT. It encodes CASTSLISTDTQYF.

This clonotype was found many times. The chain employs TRBV6-2 or TRBV6-3 and TRBJ2-5; the match to TRBD1 covers 7 bases. There are 15 residues in the CDR3. The V segment lost 5 bases and the J segment 1 base; nucleotides outside the gene matches: 7. The germline V gene encodes CDR1 MNHEY and CDR2 SVGEGT. The CDR3 sequence is CASSQGTVSQETQYF. For the CDR3, the DNA is TGTGCCAGCAGTCAAGGGACAGTAAGCCAAGAGACCCAGTACTTC.

This clonotype was counted ten times or more. The CDR3 sequence: CASSQDAGRPYEQYF. DNA of the CDR3: TGCGCCAGCAGCCAAGATGCCGGGAGACCCTACGAGCAGTACTTC. The chain joins TRBV4-3 to TRBJ2-7; tentatively, D is TRBD2 (6 bases). The CDR3 loop spans 15 amino acids. Per germline, CDR1 LGHNA and CDR2 YSLEER. Deletions cut 0 bases from V and 2 bases from J, with 11 bases between.

In its sample, this clonotype was seen many times. V and J are TRBV27 and TRBJ2-1; D is unclear. Trimming cost V 7 bases and J 8 bases, with 21 bases left between them. The germline gives CDR1 MNHEY, CDR2 SMNVEV (reference sequence). The length of the CDR3 is 15 residues. The CDR3 sequence is CASTAGSSVRHEQFF. Here the CDR3 DNA reads TGTGCCAGCACCGCCGGAAGTTCAGTTAGGCATGAGCAGTTCTTC.

This chain connects TRBV27 to TRBJ2-3; TRBD2 aligns across 11 bases. V was pared by 4 bases and J by 2 bases, with 8 bases of the junction left unmatched. Germline CDR1 MNHEY, CDR2 SMNVEV (reference sequence). The CDR3 extends over 17 amino acids. CDR3 in DNA: TGTGCCAGCAGTTCCCTCGTAGCGGGAGGGGTCACAGATACGCAGTATTTT. Translation: CASSSLVAGGVTDTQYF.

This clonotype was seen ten or more times. This chain joins TRBV11-2 and TRBJ1-1; TRBD1 might be the D (5 bases). The CDR3 has 13 residues. Trimming removed 5 bases at V and 5 bases at J, with 12 bases between. The V gene's germline CDR1 is SGHAT and CDR2 FQNNGV. CDR3 sequence (DNA): TGTGCCAGCAGCCCTTCCTGGGGGACTGAAGCTTTCTTT. Protein product: CASSPSWGTEAFF.

The table lists this clonotype with many counts. J is TRBJ2-1 and V is TRBV24-1; D perhaps matches TRBD1 (5 bases). Germline CDR1 KGHDR, CDR2 SFDVKD. Deletions cut 4 bases from V and 8 bases from J, with 11 bases between. The CDR3 spans 13 residues. The CDR3: CATSDLDIHEQFF. The CDR3 DNA reads TGTGCCACCAGTGACCTGGACATACATGAGCAGTTCTTC.

There are many counts of this clonotype. CDR3 in DNA: TGCAGTGCCGGGGGGACCGGGGAGCTGTTTTTT. It encodes CSAGGTGELFF. The chain has TRBV20-1 and TRBJ2-2; TRBD2 matches at 7 bases. Germline-derived CDR1 and CDR2 are DFQATT and SNEGSKA (reference sequence). The CDR3 sequence is 11 residues long. V lost 6 bases, J lost 5 bases, and 0 bases stayed unmatched.

Comment on this clonotype: A clone one base away is much larger, so this may be a read error. The rearrangement joins TRBV6-1 to TRBJ1-1, with 9 nucleotides matching TRBD1. The V gene's germline CDR1 is MNHNS and CDR2 SASEGT. The V segment lost 3 bases and the J segment 7 bases; nucleotides outside the gene matches: 3. This CDR3 contains 13 residues. Written as DNA, the CDR3 is TGTGCCAGCAGTGACCTGGACAGGGGTGAAGCTTTCTTT. This translates into CASSDLDRGEAFF.

This clonotype has just a few counts. The chain employs TRBV6-1 and TRBJ2-5; the match to TRBD2 covers 10 bases. Germline V gives CDR1 MNHNS, CDR2 SASEGT. The CDR3 is made up of 14 amino acids. Trimming took 5 bases from V and 2 from J; bases not matched to a gene: 2. The CDR3 protein is CASSSGREQETQYF. DNA of the CDR3: TGTGCCAGCAGTAGCGGGAGGGAGCAAGAGACCCAGTACTTC.

This clonotype was recorded many times. J is TRBJ2-1 and V is TRBV18, with D maybe TRBD2 (5 bases). Germline-derived CDR1 and CDR2 are KGHSH and LQKENI. V was shortened by 2 bases and J by 7 bases, with 18 bases between the two germline ends. The CDR3 totals 16 residues. Written as DNA, the CDR3 is TGTGCCAGCTCACCAAGTGGGAGAGGGAGTTGGAATGAGCAGTTCTTC. This translates into CASSPSGRGSWNEQFF.

About this clonotype itself: A single base separates this from a much larger clone, so it may be a read error. The CDR3 sequence: CASSSRGTGDNQHQHF. The CDR3 nucleotides are TGTGCCAGCAGTTCCCGAGGGACAGGGGACAATCAGCACCAGCATTTT. This rearrangement joins TRBV6-9 to TRBJ1-5; 10 nucleotides match TRBD1. Germline V gives CDR1 MNHGY, CDR2 SVAAGI. There are 16 residues in the CDR3.

This clonotype was detected many times. V and J are TRBV5-1 and TRBJ2-3, with 9 bases aligning to TRBD1. Germline CDR1 SGHRS, CDR2 YFSETQ. The CDR3 contains 14 residues. V shed 3 bases and J 5 bases; nucleotides not matched to a gene: 4. The CDR3 region is CASSSGQGGDTQYF. The CDR3, as DNA: TGCGCCAGCAGCTCGGGACAGGGTGGAGATACGCAGTATTTT.

This clonotype was seen many times. The J gene is TRBJ2-5, the V gene TRBV15, with 9 bases that match TRBD1. Germline-derived CDR1 and CDR2 are LNHNV and YYDKDF (reference sequence). The CDR3 spans 16 residues. V gave up 0 bases and J gave up 3 bases; unmatched junction bases: 5. In DNA form, the CDR3 reads TGTGCCACCAGCAGAGATCTGGGACAGGGAAAAGAGACCCAGTACTTC. This sequence encodes CATSRDLGQGKETQYF.

In DNA form, the CDR3 reads TGTGCCAGCAGCCCTTGGGGGGGGGGCAATGAGCAGTTCTTC. It is translated as CASSPWGGGNEQFF. The V and J genes are TRBV7-2 and TRBJ2-1; 7 bases map to TRBD2. The germline V gene has CDR1 SGHTA and CDR2 FQGNSA. V was clipped by 5 bases and J by 6 bases; unmatched bases: 7. The CDR3 consists of 14 residues.

This clonotype came up many times. V usage is TRBV20-1 and J usage is TRBJ2-5; the D gene is possibly TRBD1 (6 bases). Trimming took off 6 bases at V and 1 base at J, with 12 bases between the two ends. Per the germline V gene, CDR1 is DFQATT and CDR2 is SNEGSKA (reference sequence). This CDR3 is 13 amino acids long. CDR3 protein: CSAPPTGQETQYF. Here the CDR3 DNA reads TGCAGTGCCCCCCCGACAGGCCAAGAGACCCAGTACTTC.

Of note for this clonotype: The junction and the germline gene differ at one end; a read error may be behind it. V and J are TRBV29-1 and TRBJ1-2, with a tentative D call TRBD1 (6 bases). This CDR3 region has 14 residues. Germline assignment: CDR1 SQVTM and CDR2 ANQGSEA. The CDR3 region has the DNA TGCAGCCTTGATGTCGGCAGGGACACGGATGGCTACACCTTC. This encodes CSLDVGRDTDGYTF.

This clonotype was seen repeatedly, ten times or more. The chain couples TRBV20-1 to TRBJ2-1; 8 bases map to TRBD1. The CDR3 is 15 residues long. The V and J ends lost 3 bases and 4 bases, in that order; junction bases with no gene match: 8. Germline-derived CDR1 and CDR2 are DFQATT and SNEGSKA (reference sequence). CDR3 in DNA: TGCAGTGCTAGCCAGCCGGGACAGGTATACAATGAGCAGTTCTTC. Translating gives CSASQPGQVYNEQFF.

This clonotype was seen at least ten times. The rearrangement joins TRBV20-1 to TRBJ1-5; D gene unclear. This CDR3 comprises 13 residues. The germline V and J ends were trimmed by 1 base and 4 bases, with 8 bases remaining between them. The germline CDR1 and CDR2 sequences are DFQATT and SNEGSKA (reference sequence). The CDR3 bases are TGCAGTGCTAGAGTGGCAGCGAATCAGCCCCAGCATTTT. Its protein product is CSARVAANQPQHF.

CDR3 sequence: CASSEVASDEQFF. The CDR3 DNA reads TGTGCCAGCAGTGAGGTGGCTAGCGATGAGCAGTTCTTC. This sequence joins TRBV2 and TRBJ2-1, with TRBD2 as a possible D gene (6 bases). The CDR3 contains 13 residues. CDR1 is SNHLY, CDR2 FYNNEI, per germline. Trimming shortened V by 3 bases and J by 8 bases, and 11 bases separated the two germline ends.

This clonotype appeared many times. The V and J genes are TRBV2 and TRBJ2-3, with 7 positions matching TRBD1. V lost 7 bases to trimming and J lost 2 bases; unmatched junction nucleotides: 6. Per germline, CDR1 SNHLY and CDR2 FYNNEI. The CDR3 covers 14 residues. CDR3 residues: CASKGDRFTDTQYF. CDR3 sequence (DNA): TGTGCCAGCAAGGGGGACAGATTCACAGATACGCAGTATTTT.

A few counts support this clonotype. V gene TRBV18 combines with J gene TRBJ2-7; tentative D call: TRBD2 (5 bases). Germline V CDR1 and CDR2: KGHSH, LQKENI. This CDR3 comprises 15 residues. V was clipped by 2 bases and J by 2 bases, with 13 bases between them. Written as DNA, the CDR3 is TGTGCCAGCTCACCAAGGACTTACTATACCTACGAGCAGTACTTC. Translated: CASSPRTYYTYEQYF.

This clonotype was detected ten times or more. V is TRBV27 and J is TRBJ2-7; D is unclear. The V end lost 2 bases, the J end lost 0 bases, and 8 bases lay between the germline ends. This CDR3 has 14 residues. Looked up from germline, CDR1 is MNHEY and CDR2 is SMNVEV (reference sequence). The CDR3 coding sequence is TGTGCCAGCAGTTTAGCGGAAAGCTCCTACGAGCAGTACTTC. Translated, it gives CASSLAESSYEQYF.

The sample holds a few counts of this clonotype. The gene calls are TRBV29-1 and TRBJ2-1, with D maybe TRBD1 (6 bases). The V end lost 1 base, the J end lost 9 bases, and 16 bases lay between the germline ends. Germline V gene sequence: CDR1 SQVTM, CDR2 ANQGSEA. The CDR3 is made up of 14 amino acids. CDR3 sequence (DNA): TGCAGCGTTGAAGGGACAGAGGGAAAGGCTGAGCAGTTCTTC. It codes for CSVEGTEGKAEQFF.

Worth noting for this clonotype: Sequence at one end of the junction differs from germline and may be a read error. The chain is built from TRBV19 and TRBJ2-1; 7 positions agree with TRBD2. Germline V lookup: CDR1 LNHDA, CDR2 SQIVND (reference sequence). There are 11 residues in the CDR3. CDR3 sequence reads: CATGLGNDQFF. CDR3 nucleotide sequence: TGTGCCACTGGACTAGGCAATGATCAGTTCTTC.

This clonotype was counted many times. The chain employs TRBV18 and TRBJ1-1, with D maybe TRBD1 (5 bases). Trimming removed 3 bases from V and 0 bases from J, with 11 bases in between. Germline V gene lookup returns CDR1 KGHSH and CDR2 LQKENI. The CDR3 contains 15 residues. CDR3 loop: CASSPAQEMNTEAFF. The CDR3 DNA follows: TGTGCCAGCTCACCGGCACAGGAGATGAACACTGAAGCTTTCTTT.